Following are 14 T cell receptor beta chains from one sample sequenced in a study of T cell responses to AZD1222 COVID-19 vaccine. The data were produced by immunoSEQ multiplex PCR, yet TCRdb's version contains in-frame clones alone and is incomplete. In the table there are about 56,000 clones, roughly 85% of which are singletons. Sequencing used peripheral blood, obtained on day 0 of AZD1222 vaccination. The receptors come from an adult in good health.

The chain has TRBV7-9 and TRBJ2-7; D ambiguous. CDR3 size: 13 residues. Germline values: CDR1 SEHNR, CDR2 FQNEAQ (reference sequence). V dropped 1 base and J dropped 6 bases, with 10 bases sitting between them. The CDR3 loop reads CASSLDHIGEQYF. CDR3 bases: TGTGCCAGCAGCTTAGACCATATCGGCGAGCAGTACTTC.

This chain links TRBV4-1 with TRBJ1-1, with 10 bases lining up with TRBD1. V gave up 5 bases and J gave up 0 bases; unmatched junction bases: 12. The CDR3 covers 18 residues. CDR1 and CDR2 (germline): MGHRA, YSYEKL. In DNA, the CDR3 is TGCGCCAGCAGCTGGGGCCGGGACAGGGGATTCATGAACACTGAAGCTTTCTTT. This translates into CASSWGRDRGFMNTEAFF.

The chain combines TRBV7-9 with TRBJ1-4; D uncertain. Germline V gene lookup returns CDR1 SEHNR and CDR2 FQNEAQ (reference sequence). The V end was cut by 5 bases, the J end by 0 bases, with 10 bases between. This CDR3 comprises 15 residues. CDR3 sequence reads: CASSPSGPTNEKLFF. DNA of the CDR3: TGTGCCAGCAGCCCCAGTGGCCCAACTAATGAAAAACTGTTTTTT.

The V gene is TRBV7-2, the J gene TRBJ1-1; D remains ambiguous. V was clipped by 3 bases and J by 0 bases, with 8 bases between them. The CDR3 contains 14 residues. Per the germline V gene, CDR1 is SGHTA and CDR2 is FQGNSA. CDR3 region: CASSFGGLNTEAFF. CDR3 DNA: TGTGCCAGCAGCTTTGGCGGTTTGAACACTGAAGCTTTCTTT.

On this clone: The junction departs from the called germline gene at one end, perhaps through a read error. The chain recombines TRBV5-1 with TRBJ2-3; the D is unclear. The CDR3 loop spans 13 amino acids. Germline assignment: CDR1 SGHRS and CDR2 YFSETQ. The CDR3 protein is CASGLMPGDTQYF. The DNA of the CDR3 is TGCGCCAGCGGCTTAATGCCCGGAGATACGCAGTATTTT.

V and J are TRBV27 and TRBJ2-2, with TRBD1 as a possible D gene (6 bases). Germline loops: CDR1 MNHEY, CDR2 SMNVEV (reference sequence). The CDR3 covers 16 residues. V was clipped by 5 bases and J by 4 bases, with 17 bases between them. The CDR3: CASSPRQAVFTGELFF. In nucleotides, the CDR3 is TGTGCCAGCAGTCCCCGACAGGCGGTGTTCACCGGGGAGCTGTTTTTT.

The CDR3 DNA follows: TGTGCCAGCAGCCGTGGGGGGCGGTCAAACGGGGAGCTGTTTTTT. Translating gives CASSRGGRSNGELFF. This chain links TRBV3-1 (or the pseudogene TRBV3-2) with TRBJ2-2; possibly TRBD1 or TRBD2 for D (6 bases each). V gave up 4 bases and J gave up 7 bases, with 16 bases separating them. Germline CDR1 reads LGHDT; CDR2 reads YNNKEL (reference sequence). The CDR3 spans 15 residues.

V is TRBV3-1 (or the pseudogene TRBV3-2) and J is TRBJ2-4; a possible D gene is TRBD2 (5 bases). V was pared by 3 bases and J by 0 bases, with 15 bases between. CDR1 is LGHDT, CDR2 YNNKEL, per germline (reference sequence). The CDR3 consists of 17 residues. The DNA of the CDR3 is TGTGCCAGCAGCCAGAGGGCCCGTCGCGCAGCCAAAAACATTCAGTACTTC. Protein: CASSQRARRAAKNIQYF.

The CDR3 spells CASSEGIGDTIYF. CDR3 DNA: TGTGCCAGCAGTGAGGGGATCGGAGACACCATATATTTT. The chain carries TRBV25-1 and TRBJ1-3; D remains unclear. The V and J ends lost 3 bases and 8 bases respectively, with 11 bases between them. There are 13 residues in the CDR3. Germline assignment: CDR1 MGHDK and CDR2 SYGVNS.

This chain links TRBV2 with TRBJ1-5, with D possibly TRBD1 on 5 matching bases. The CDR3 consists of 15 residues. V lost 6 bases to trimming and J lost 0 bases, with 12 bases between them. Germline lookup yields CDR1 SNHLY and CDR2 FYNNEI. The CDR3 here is CASSQTDYSNQPQHF. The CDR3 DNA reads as TGTGCCAGCAGCCAGACAGATTATAGCAATCAGCCCCAGCATTTT.

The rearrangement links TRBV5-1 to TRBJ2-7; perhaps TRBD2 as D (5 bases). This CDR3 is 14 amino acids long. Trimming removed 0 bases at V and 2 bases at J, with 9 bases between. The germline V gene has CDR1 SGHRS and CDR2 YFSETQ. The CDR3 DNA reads TGCGCCAGCAGCTTGGTGCCCGGGACCTACGAGCAGTACTTC. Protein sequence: CASSLVPGTYEQYF. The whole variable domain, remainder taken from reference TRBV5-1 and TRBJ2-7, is KAGVTQTPRYLIKTRGQQVTLSCSPISGHRSVSWYQQTPGQGLQFLFEYFSETQRNKGNFPGRFSGRQFSNSRSEMNVSTLELGDSALYLCASSLVPGTYEQYFGPGTRLTVT.

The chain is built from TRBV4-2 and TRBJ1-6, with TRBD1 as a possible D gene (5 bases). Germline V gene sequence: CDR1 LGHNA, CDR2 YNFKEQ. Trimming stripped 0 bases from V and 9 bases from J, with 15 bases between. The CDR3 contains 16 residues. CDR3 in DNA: TGTGCCAGCAGCCAAGACGAGGGGAGCCGGCGTTCACCCCTCCACTTT. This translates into CASSQDEGSRRSPLHF.

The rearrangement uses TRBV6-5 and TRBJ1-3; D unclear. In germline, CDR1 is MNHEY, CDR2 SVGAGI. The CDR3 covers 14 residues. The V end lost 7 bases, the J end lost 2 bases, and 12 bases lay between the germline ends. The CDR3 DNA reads TGTGCCAGCAAAAGACTGGTAGCTGGAAACACCATATATTTT. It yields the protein CASKRLVAGNTIYF.

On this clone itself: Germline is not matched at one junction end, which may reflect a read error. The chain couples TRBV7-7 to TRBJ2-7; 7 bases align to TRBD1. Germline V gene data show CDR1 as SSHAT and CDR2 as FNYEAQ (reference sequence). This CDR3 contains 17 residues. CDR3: CASSLGGQRSSYEEQYF. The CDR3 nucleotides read TGTGCTAGCAGCTTAGGGGGACAGCGGTCTTCCTACGAGGAGCAGTACTTC. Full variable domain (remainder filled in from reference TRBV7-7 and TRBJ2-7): GAGVSQSPRYKVTKRGQDVTLRCDPISSHATLYWYQQALGQGPEFLTYFNYEAQPDKSGLPSDRFSAERPEGSISTLTIQRTEQRDSAMYRCASSLGGQRSSYEEQYFGPGTRLTVT.